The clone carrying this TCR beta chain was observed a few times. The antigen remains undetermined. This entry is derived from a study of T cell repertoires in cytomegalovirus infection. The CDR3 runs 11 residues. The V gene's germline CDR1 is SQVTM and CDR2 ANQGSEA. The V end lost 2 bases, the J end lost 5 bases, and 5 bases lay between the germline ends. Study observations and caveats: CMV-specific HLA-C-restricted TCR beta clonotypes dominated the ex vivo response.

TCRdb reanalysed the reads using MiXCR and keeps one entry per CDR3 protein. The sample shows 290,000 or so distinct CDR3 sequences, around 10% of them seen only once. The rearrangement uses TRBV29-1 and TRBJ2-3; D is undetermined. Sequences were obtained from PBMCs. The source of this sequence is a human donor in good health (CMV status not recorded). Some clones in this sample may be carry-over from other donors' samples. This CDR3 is CSVEMGDTQYF. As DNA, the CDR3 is TGCAGCGTTGAAATGGGAGATACGCAGTATTTT.